This TCR beta chain was retrieved from a study of T cell clonality in common variable immunodeficiency. Overall study findings and caveats: Compared with controls, CVID subjects had fewer shared TCRbeta clones. CVID subjects showed higher TCRbeta clonality than healthy controls. Patient heterogeneity in the CVID cohort limited correlations between repertoire features and clinical complications. In common variable immunodeficiency, TCR beta chains reportedly carried fewer deletions and N-nucleotide insertions.

Unmatched junction bases numbered 5, after V lost 6 bases and J lost 0 bases. The CDR3 has 15 amino acids. Germline CDR1 SEHNR, CDR2 FQNEAQ (reference sequence). This clone was detected only a few times. Antigen: not known. The missing CDR3 end, 3 residues past where the read stops, is filled in from the germline J gene. Sequencing input was equivalent genomic DNA from CVID and controls. TCRdb's copy holds only in-frame clones and misses some; the assay was immunoSEQ multiplex PCR. The profile covers fewer than 25,000 clones, none occurring a single time. The rearrangement joins TRBV7-9 to TRBJ1-3; 7 nucleotides line up with TRBD1. This receptor was obtained from a human donor with common variable immunodeficiency. Sample: peripheral blood mononuclear cells. The covered CDR3 bases are TGTGCCAGCAGGCTGACAGGGAACTCTGGAAACACC. Translation: CASRLTGNSGNT. The entire CDR3 protein is CASRLTGNSGNTIYF.